Listed below are T cell receptor beta chains from one sample, sequenced in a study of identical twins. TCRdb fed the 5' RACE reads into MiXCR, producing one record per CDR3 protein. The sample contains approximately 680,000 distinct CDR3 sequences, 7.1% of which appear only once. The sample also formed part of further work on yellow fever vaccine responses in identical twins.

The specimen was PBMCs. The receptors shown here come from a woman in her late teens or twenties in good health. CDR3s include the opening cysteine and the closing phenylalanine or tryptophan. D genes are given only for firm matches. Rows may omit the clone size; those that give it use once, few, many or a size class.

D gene: TRBD1
J gene: TRBJ2-2
V gene: TRBV10-3
clone size: many
CDR3 DNA: TGTGCCAGCAGCCGGGACAGGGCTGTTACCGGGGAGCTGTTTTTT
CDR3 protein: CASSRDRAVTGELFF

D gene: TRBD1
J gene: TRBJ1-5
V gene: TRBV7-9
clone size: few
CDR3 DNA: TGTGCCAGCAGCTTAGGGGACAGCCAAGATCAGCCCCAGCATTTT
CDR3 protein: CASSLGDSQDQPQHF

D gene: TRBD1
J gene: TRBJ2-1
V gene: TRBV29-1
clone size: -
CDR3 DNA: TGCAGCGTTGTACAGGGGGCAAGCTCCTACAATGAGCAGTTCTTC
CDR3 protein: CSVVQGASSYNEQFF

D gene: TRBD1
J gene: TRBJ2-1
V gene: TRBV12-3/TRBV12-4
clone size: many
CDR3 DNA: TGTGCCAGCAGTCAAGAAACAGGGGTACGCAATGAGCAGTTCTTC
CDR3 protein: CASSQETGVRNEQFF

D gene: TRBD1
J gene: TRBJ1-1
V gene: TRBV12-3/TRBV12-4
clone size: -
CDR3 DNA: TGTGCCTCCATCGGGACAGCGGCTGAAGCTTTCTTT
CDR3 protein: CASIGTAAEAFF

D gene: -
J gene: TRBJ1-5
V gene: TRBV14
clone size: -
CDR3 DNA: TGTGCCAGCAGCCAAGGAAACGGGCGCAATCAGCCCCAGCATTTT
CDR3 protein: CASSQGNGRNQPQHF

D gene: -
J gene: TRBJ2-3
V gene: TRBV20-1
clone size: -
CDR3 DNA: TGCAGTGCTAGAGATACGCGGACCAGCACAGATACGCAGTATTTT
CDR3 protein: CSARDTRTSTDTQYF

D gene: -
J gene: TRBJ2-3
V gene: TRBV16
clone size: many
CDR3 DNA: TGTGCCAGCAGCCAATCCAGGGGGGCAAGGGATACGCAGTATTTT
CDR3 protein: CASSQSRGARDTQYF

D gene: -
J gene: TRBJ1-1
V gene: TRBV12-3/TRBV12-4
clone size: many
CDR3 DNA: TGTGCCAGCAGCCTAACTCAAATAGGGACCGCTGAAGCTTTCTTT
CDR3 protein: CASSLTQIGTAEAFF

D gene: TRBD2
J gene: TRBJ2-1
V gene: TRBV4-1
clone size: -
CDR3 DNA: TGCGCCAGCAGCCAACCACCAAACCCAAACCTCGGACTAGGCAACTACAATGAGCAGTTCTTC
CDR3 protein: CASSQPPNPNLGLGNYNEQFF

D gene: TRBD2
J gene: TRBJ2-1
V gene: TRBV20-1
clone size: -
CDR3 DNA: TGCAGTGCTAGTACCACTGGACTAGCAGACTCCTACGAGCAGTTCTTC
CDR3 protein: CSASTTGLADSYEQFF

D gene: TRBD1
J gene: TRBJ2-3
V gene: TRBV5-1
clone size: many
CDR3 DNA: TGCGCCAGCAGCTTCGGGACAGGCACAGATACGCAGTATTTT
CDR3 protein: CASSFGTGTDTQYF

D gene: TRBD1
J gene: TRBJ1-1
V gene: TRBV7-9
clone size: -
CDR3 DNA: TGTGCCAGCAGCCTACCGACAGGGGGCTTAACTGAAGCTTTCTTT
CDR3 protein: CASSLPTGGLTEAFF

D gene: -
J gene: TRBJ2-2
V gene: TRBV4-2
clone size: -
CDR3 DNA: TGTGCCAGCAGCCAAGCTTGGACGGGAACGAACACCGGGGAGCTGTTTTTT
CDR3 protein: CASSQAWTGTNTGELFF

D gene: -
J gene: TRBJ2-1
V gene: TRBV12-3/TRBV12-4
clone size: many
CDR3 DNA: TGTGCCAGCAGTCTTCGGGACAATGGTGAGCAGTTCTTC
CDR3 protein: CASSLRDNGEQFF

D gene: TRBD1
J gene: TRBJ2-3
V gene: TRBV28
clone size: few
CDR3 DNA: TGTGCCAGCAGGTCCCGGGACAGAGTTAGAGATACGCAGTATTTT
CDR3 protein: CASRSRDRVRDTQYF

D gene: TRBD1
J gene: TRBJ1-3
V gene: TRBV5-1
clone size: many
CDR3 DNA: TGCGCCAGCAGCAGGACAGGGTCTGGAAACACCATATATTTT
CDR3 protein: CASSRTGSGNTIYF

D gene: -
J gene: TRBJ2-1
V gene: TRBV2
clone size: few
CDR3 DNA: TGTGCCAGCAGTGAACAGCCCGAGGGCTCCTACAATGAGCAGTTCTTC
CDR3 protein: CASSEQPEGSYNEQFF

D gene: -
J gene: TRBJ1-1
V gene: TRBV28
clone size: few
CDR3 DNA: TGTGCCAGCACCAACCGGGCCTGGGGAGCTTTCTTT
CDR3 protein: CASTNRAWGAFF

D gene: -
J gene: TRBJ2-3
V gene: TRBV20-1
clone size: few
CDR3 DNA: TGCAGTGCCCGGCAACCAGGGGCACGGAGCACAGATACGCAGTATTTT
CDR3 protein: CSARQPGARSTDTQYF

D gene: -
J gene: TRBJ1-1
V gene: TRBV5-1
clone size: many
CDR3 DNA: TGCGCCAGCAGCTTGGAGGAGGGGCGTTCTGAAGCTTTCTTT
CDR3 protein: CASSLEEGRSEAFF

D gene: -
J gene: TRBJ1-6
V gene: TRBV7-6
clone size: -
CDR3 DNA: TGTGCCAGCAGCGTCAGTATTTCTTCACCCCTCCACTTT
CDR3 protein: CASSVSISSPLHF

D gene: -
J gene: TRBJ2-5
V gene: TRBV20-1
clone size: -
CDR3 DNA: TGCAGTGCTATACCAGGTGCGAAGGGAGCCGAGACCCAGTACTTC
CDR3 protein: CSAIPGAKGAETQYF

D gene: -
J gene: TRBJ1-5
V gene: TRBV20-1
clone size: many
CDR3 DNA: TGCAGTGCTAGTAGTCGGAAGGTCAATCAGCCCCAGCATTTT
CDR3 protein: CSASSRKVNQPQHF

D gene: -
J gene: TRBJ2-5
V gene: TRBV12-3/TRBV12-4
clone size: many
CDR3 DNA: TGTGCCAGCACCCCAAGTTGGGAGACCCAGTACTTC
CDR3 protein: CASTPSWETQYF

D gene: -
J gene: TRBJ1-2
V gene: TRBV5-6
clone size: -
CDR3 DNA: TGTGCCAGCAGACAGGACCTTCGCTATGGCTACACCTTC
CDR3 protein: CASRQDLRYGYTF

D gene: -
J gene: TRBJ2-5
V gene: TRBV12-3/TRBV12-4
clone size: few
CDR3 DNA: TGTGCCAGCAGTCGCATGGAGCTCGAGACCCAGTACTTC
CDR3 protein: CASSRMELETQYF

D gene: TRBD1
J gene: TRBJ1-2
V gene: TRBV6-1
clone size: many
CDR3 DNA: TGTGCCAGCAGTGCGACAGGGCTTGGTGGCTACACCTTC
CDR3 protein: CASSATGLGGYTF

D gene: TRBD2
J gene: TRBJ2-3
V gene: TRBV20-1
clone size: few
CDR3 DNA: TGCAGTGCTAGAGGATCCCCGGATTGGACTAGCGGGGGGGCCGTTTTAGATACGCAGTATTTT
CDR3 protein: CSARGSPDWTSGGAVLDTQYF

D gene: -
J gene: TRBJ2-1
V gene: TRBV6-1
clone size: many
CDR3 DNA: TGTGCCAGCAGTGCGGCAGGGAGCTCCTACAATGAGCAGTTCTTC
CDR3 protein: CASSAAGSSYNEQFF

D gene: -
J gene: TRBJ1-1
V gene: TRBV4-1
clone size: few
CDR3 DNA: TGCGCCAGCAGCCAAGATCGAGGGGGGTACACTGAAGCTTTCTTT
CDR3 protein: CASSQDRGGYTEAFF

D gene: TRBD1
J gene: TRBJ1-5
V gene: TRBV20-1
clone size: many
CDR3 DNA: TGCAGTGCCCGACAGGGTAATCAGCCCCAGCATTTT
CDR3 protein: CSARQGNQPQHF

D gene: TRBD2
J gene: TRBJ2-1
V gene: TRBV7-9
clone size: -
CDR3 DNA: TGTGCCAGCAGCTTCATTGATGGGGACTATTACAATGAGCAGTTCTTC
CDR3 protein: CASSFIDGDYYNEQFF

D gene: -
J gene: TRBJ2-7
V gene: TRBV7-8
clone size: many
CDR3 DNA: TGTGCCAGCAGCTTACCCTCCGGGACTTACGAGCAGTACTTC
CDR3 protein: CASSLPSGTYEQYF

D gene: TRBD2
J gene: TRBJ2-1
V gene: TRBV28
clone size: few
CDR3 DNA: TGTGCCAGCAGTTTATACGGAAGAGGGACTAGCGGGTACAATGAGCAGTTCTTC
CDR3 protein: CASSLYGRGTSGYNEQFF

D gene: TRBD2
J gene: TRBJ2-1
V gene: TRBV14
clone size: many
CDR3 DNA: TGTGCCAGCAGCCAAGATCGGGGACTAGCGGGAGGCTACAATGAGCAGTTCTTC
CDR3 protein: CASSQDRGLAGGYNEQFF

D gene: TRBD2
J gene: TRBJ2-7
V gene: TRBV13
clone size: many
CDR3 DNA: TGTGCCAGCAGCTCCCTGCGGGAGGATGGATACAAATCTTACGAGCAGTACTTC
CDR3 protein: CASSSLREDGYKSYEQYF